The entry below describes one T cell receptor beta chain. Authors' processing steps: Reference gene primer amplification yielded estimated nucleated cell counts. Libraries were prepared by immunoSEQ multiplex PCR; TCRdb keeps only in-frame clonotypes and omits some of them. V and J calls and clone size are as listed in that table; D and trimming were resolved from the DNA. The repertoire holds some 25,000 clones, with roughly 84% as singletons. The sample is drawn from a study of blood T cell repertoires in COVID-19. The wider study: Collection of acute and convalescent COVID-19 samples took place in the United States, Italy and Spain. T cells, B-cell-depleted T cells, or PBMCs supplied cDNA or gDNA.

The sequenced material came from peripheral blood. The sequence was obtained from a man between 45 and 60 years old with active COVID-19.

Here the CDR3 DNA reads TGTGCCAGCAGCTTCCTGGGACTAGCGGAGTACAATGAGCAGTTCTTC. It yields the protein CASSFLGLAEYNEQFF. The chain couples TRBV7-9 to TRBJ2-1; 11 bases line up with TRBD2. This CDR3 is 16 amino acids long. After removal of 3 bases from V and 4 bases from J, the junction contained 5 bases not matched to a gene. Germline CDR1 SEHNR, CDR2 FQNEAQ (reference sequence).